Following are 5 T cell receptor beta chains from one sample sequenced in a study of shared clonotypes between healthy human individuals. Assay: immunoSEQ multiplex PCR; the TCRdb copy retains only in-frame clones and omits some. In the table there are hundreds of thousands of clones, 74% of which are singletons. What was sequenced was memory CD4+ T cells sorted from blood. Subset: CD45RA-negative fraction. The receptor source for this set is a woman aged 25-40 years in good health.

This CDR3 reads CASSYGTSRSYNEQFF. DNA of the CDR3: TGTGCCAGCAGCTACGGGACTAGCCGATCCTACAATGAGCAGTTCTTC. This chain uses TRBV27 with TRBJ2-1, with 9 bases matching TRBD2. Germline V gene sequence: CDR1 MNHEY, CDR2 SMNVEV (reference sequence). The V segment lost 6 bases and the J segment 1 base; nucleotides outside the gene matches: 7. The CDR3 extends over 16 amino acids.

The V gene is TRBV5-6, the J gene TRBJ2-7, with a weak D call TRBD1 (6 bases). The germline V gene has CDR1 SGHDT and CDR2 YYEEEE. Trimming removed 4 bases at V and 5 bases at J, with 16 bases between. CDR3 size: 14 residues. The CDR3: CASSTSRGSHEQYF. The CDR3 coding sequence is TGTGCCAGCAGCACCTCCAGGGGATCCCACGAGCAGTACTTC.

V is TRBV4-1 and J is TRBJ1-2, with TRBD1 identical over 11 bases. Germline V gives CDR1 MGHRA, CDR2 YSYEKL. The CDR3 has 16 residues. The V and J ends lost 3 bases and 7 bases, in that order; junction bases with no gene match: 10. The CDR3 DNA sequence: TGCGCCAGCAGCCATCCAGTCCGGGACAGGGGGTCTGGCTACACCTTC. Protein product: CASSHPVRDRGSGYTF.

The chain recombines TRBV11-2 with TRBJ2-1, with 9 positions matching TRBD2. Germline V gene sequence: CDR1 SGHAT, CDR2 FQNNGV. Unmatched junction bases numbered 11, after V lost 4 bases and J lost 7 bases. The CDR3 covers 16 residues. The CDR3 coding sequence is TGTGCCAGCAGCTCCAGGGGGACTAGCAGTCGTAATGAGCAGTTCTTC. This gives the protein CASSSRGTSSRNEQFF.

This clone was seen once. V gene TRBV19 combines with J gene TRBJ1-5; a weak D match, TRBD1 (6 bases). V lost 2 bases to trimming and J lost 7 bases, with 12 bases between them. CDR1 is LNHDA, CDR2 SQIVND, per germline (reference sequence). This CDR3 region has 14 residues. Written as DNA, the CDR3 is TGTGCCAGTAGTATACCAGGGGTGGGGCAGCCCCAGCATTTT. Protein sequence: CASSIPGVGQPQHF. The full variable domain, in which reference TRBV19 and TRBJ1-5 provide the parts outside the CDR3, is DGGITQSPKYLFRKEGQNVTLSCEQNLNHDAMYWYRQDPGQGLRLIYYSQIVNDFQKGDIAEGYSVSREKKESFPLTVTSAQKNPTAFYLCASSIPGVGQPQHFGDGTRLSIL.